The 9 T cell receptor beta chains reported below all come from one sample, sequenced in a study of Graves' ophthalmopathy and Graves' hyperthyroidism (dated by TCRdb to 2016 to 2019). Sequencing was carried out with an Illumina HiSeq 2000. TCR beta CDR3 regions were amplified from RNA transcripts for repertoire sequencing. HTBI primers and the Qiagen OneStep RT-PCR kit were used in a first-round RT-PCR, which was followed by a second-round multiplex PCR, size selection and purification. TCRdb cleaned the public reads at Q25 with fastp, built clones with MiXCR and kept in-frame beta chains. Identical CDR3 proteins give one entry, which carries the most common genes and DNA. This sample holds 600,000 to 700,000 distinct CDR3 sequences; about two fifths were observed only once. In total, the top ten clones hold roughly 3% of the sample. Specimen: peripheral blood. The receptors originated from an adult man with Graves' ophthalmopathy.

This clonotype appeared many times. V and J are TRBV2 and TRBJ2-7; D call uncertain. Trimming took off 5 bases at V and 2 bases at J, with 7 bases between the two ends. Germline V gene lookup returns CDR1 SNHLY and CDR2 FYNNEI. This CDR3 is built from 12 residues. The CDR3 DNA sequence: TGTGCCAGCAGTTATAGGGCCTACGAGCAGTACTTC. Translating gives CASSYRAYEQYF. The full variable domain, in which reference TRBV2 and TRBJ2-7 provide the parts outside the CDR3, is EPEVTQTPSHQVTQMGQEVILRCVPISNHLYFYWYRQILGQKVEFLVSFYNNEISEKSEIFDDQFSVERPDGSNFTLKIRSTKLEDSAMYFCASSYRAYEQYFGPGTRLTVT.

This clonotype was recorded a few times. The genes are TRBV5-8 and TRBJ2-5, with D unresolved. The CDR3 spans 15 residues. The V gene lost 4 bases and the J gene lost 7 bases, with 20 bases spanning the gap. CDR1 SGHTS and CDR2 YDEGEE come from the germline V gene. CDR3 protein: CASSIGSLNAATQYF. DNA of the CDR3: TGTGCCAGCAGCATCGGGTCACTCAACGCCGCGACCCAGTACTTC.

About this clonotype itself: A much larger clone differs by one base, so this may be a read error. The chain is built from TRBV7-8 and TRBJ2-5; D is possibly TRBD2 (6 bases). Germline V gene sequence: CDR1 SGHVS, CDR2 FQNEAQ. Trimming cost V 4 bases and J 2 bases, with 11 bases left between them. The CDR3 has 14 residues. CDR3 nucleotide sequence: TGTGCCAGCAGCTCAAGGGCGGGGCAAGAGACCCAGTACTTC. This sequence encodes CASSSRAGQETQYF.

The J gene is TRBJ1-2, the V gene TRBV4-1, with D hard to call. Germline CDR1 MGHRA, CDR2 YSYEKL. This CDR3 spans 14 amino acids. The V end lost 0 bases, the J end lost 4 bases, and 9 bases lay between the germline ends. The DNA of the CDR3 is TGCGCCAGCAGCCAAGAAATCGGGGTCTATGGCTACACCTTC. Translated, it gives CASSQEIGVYGYTF.

The sample holds a few counts of this clonotype. The chain combines TRBV12-5 with TRBJ1-6; a possible D gene is TRBD1 (6 bases). Trimming pared 6 bases from V and 0 bases from J, leaving 12 bases between. The CDR3 covers 16 residues. CDR1 is LGHNT, CDR2 FRNRAP, per germline. The CDR3 nucleotides are TGTGCTAGTGGCCACAGGGTGGCCTCCTATAATTCACCCCTCCACTTT. Encoded protein: CASGHRVASYNSPLHF.

In this sample, this clonotype turned up many times. V and J are TRBV10-3 and TRBJ1-5; a possible D gene is TRBD1 (5 bases). Looked up from germline, CDR1 is ENHRY and CDR2 is SYGVKD. The germline V and J ends were trimmed by 10 bases and 2 bases, with 15 bases remaining between them. CDR3 length equals 14 residues. In DNA form, the CDR3 reads TGTGCCACCCGGGGCGGGTTGGGCAATCAGCCCCAGCATTTT. Translated, it gives CATRGGLGNQPQHF.

The CDR3 spells CSVVLGQPQHF. In nucleotides, the CDR3 is TGCAGCGTTGTCCTAGGGCAGCCCCAGCATTTT. The chain is built from TRBV29-1 and TRBJ1-5; D ambiguous. Per germline, CDR1 SQVTM and CDR2 ANQGSEA. This CDR3 has 11 residues. Deletions cut 4 bases from V and 7 bases from J, with 8 bases between.

Worth noting for this clonotype: Mismatch with germline at one junction end may stem from a read error. The chain couples TRBV2 to TRBJ2-2; D might be TRBD2 (8 bases). This CDR3 has 15 amino acids. CDR1 is SNHLY, CDR2 FYNNEI, per germline. CDR3 DNA sequence: TGTGCCAGCAGTTACGGCTACAGGGGAAGCGGGGGGCTGTTTTTT. Its protein is CASSYGYRGSGGLFF.

The chain joins TRBV10-2 to TRBJ1-6, with D perhaps TRBD1 (5 bases). Germline values: CDR1 WSHSY, CDR2 SAAADI. V lost 4 bases, J lost 14 bases, and 12 bases lay in between. There are 12 residues in the CDR3. The chain's CDR3 is CASSGRDASLHF. CDR3 in DNA: TGCGCCAGCAGTGGCAGGGACGCATCCCTCCACTTT.